This passage covers 30 T cell receptor beta chains from one sample sequenced in a study of human T cells and chemical hapten exposure. Time point of the sample: patch test 3, about 24 weeks after DPC sensitization. Treatment specified: therapeutic diphenylcyclopropenone sensitization with weekly scalp DPC. TCRdb re-derived calls from the RACE reads in MiXCR, one entry per CDR3 protein. The sample carries tens of thousands of distinct CDR3 sequences, around 12% recorded once. Sequences were derived from whole blood, sampled in connection with sensitization to the hapten diphenylcyclopropenone (DPC). The receptors stem from a man younger than 40 with alopecia areata. Some clones in this sample may be carry-over from other donors' samples.

V and J are TRBV27 and TRBJ2-3; a weak D match, TRBD1 (6 bases). V gave up 0 bases and J gave up 1 base, with 23 bases separating them. The V gene's germline CDR1 is MNHEY and CDR2 SMNVEV (reference sequence). This CDR3 has 20 amino acids. The CDR3: CASSLSNHRDISIRTDTQYF. DNA for the CDR3: TGTGCCAGCAGTTTATCGAACCACAGGGATATTAGTATCCGCACAGATACGCAGTATTTT.

This clonotype was detected ten times or more. The chain combines TRBV3-1 with TRBJ1-5; 8 bases map to TRBD1. The CDR3 totals 15 residues. Trimming removed 4 bases from V and 2 bases from J; junction bases left unmatched: 4. The germline V gene encodes CDR1 LGHDT and CDR2 YNNKEL (reference sequence). CDR3 sequence reads: CASSPQTGGNQPQHF. CDR3 sequence (DNA): TGTGCCAGCAGCCCCCAGACAGGGGGCAATCAGCCCCAGCATTTT.

Ten or more counts support this clonotype. The J gene is TRBJ2-5, the V gene TRBV12-3 or TRBV12-4; 9 bases match TRBD2. This CDR3 region has 15 residues. V trimming: 6 bases; J trimming: 2 bases; junction bases outside the gene matches: 7. CDR3 sequence reads: CASRPSGVSQETQYF. The CDR3 region has the DNA TGTGCCAGCAGACCTAGCGGGGTTTCTCAAGAGACCCAGTACTTC.

This clonotype has only a few counts. This rearrangement joins TRBV27 to TRBJ2-7, with 9 bases fitting TRBD2. With 3 bases clipped from V and 0 bases from J, the junction kept 3 bases outside the gene matches. CDR3 size: 15 residues. Per the germline V gene, CDR1 is MNHEY and CDR2 is SMNVEV (reference sequence). The CDR3 sequence is CASSFLRGGSYEQYF. CDR3 sequence (DNA): TGTGCCAGCAGTTTCTTGCGGGGGGGCTCCTACGAGCAGTACTTC.

This clonotype has ten or more counts. The gene calls are TRBV12-3 or TRBV12-4 and TRBJ2-6, with D possibly TRBD1 on 6 matching bases. V dropped 5 bases and J dropped 2 bases, with 10 bases sitting between them. This CDR3 has 15 residues. In nucleotides, the CDR3 is TGTGCCAGCAGTCCCGAGGGGGCTGGGGCCAACGTCCTGACTTTC. This gives the protein CASSPEGAGANVLTF.

The chain joins TRBV14 to TRBJ2-2; no reliable D call. Germline V gene data show CDR1 as SGHDN and CDR2 as FVKESK. V lost 8 bases and J 11 bases, leaving 12 bases between the germline ends. The CDR3 runs to 11 residues. The CDR3 sequence is CASGFPAELFF. The CDR3 DNA reads TGTGCCAGCGGATTCCCGGCAGAGCTGTTTTTT. Drawing the rest from reference TRBV14 and TRBJ2-2, the complete variable domain is EAGVTQFPSHSVIEKGQTVTLRCDPISGHDNLYWYRRVMGKEIKFLLHFVKESKQDESGMPNNRFLAERTGGTYSTLKVQPAELEDSGVYFCASGFPAELFFGEGSRLTVL.

This clonotype was seen repeatedly, ten times or more. The genes are TRBV27 and TRBJ2-6; D is unclear. The CDR3 runs to 15 residues. Germline assignment: CDR1 MNHEY and CDR2 SMNVEV (reference sequence). V gave up 2 bases and J gave up 3 bases, with 8 bases separating them. The CDR3 region has the DNA TGTGCCAGCAGTTTAGAAGGCTTTGGGGCCAACGTCCTGACTTTC. Translating gives CASSLEGFGANVLTF.

The J gene is TRBJ2-1, the V gene TRBV7-9; 11 bases match TRBD2. CDR1 is SEHNR and CDR2 is FQNEAQ in the germline V gene (reference sequence). The CDR3 extends over 17 amino acids. V trimming: 5 bases; J trimming: 5 bases; junction bases outside the gene matches: 11. Here the CDR3 DNA reads TGTGCCAGCAGCCTTTTTAGCGGGGGGGCCCCCGACAATGAGCAGTTCTTC. Its translation is CASSLFSGGAPDNEQFF.

This clonotype was counted a few times. The J gene is TRBJ1-1, the V gene TRBV20-1; no firm D call. The V and J ends lost 3 bases and 5 bases respectively, with 13 bases between them. Germline V gene sequence: CDR1 DFQATT, CDR2 SNEGSKA (reference sequence). This CDR3 spans 13 amino acids. CDR3: CSASGGRATEAFF. The CDR3 nucleotides are TGCAGTGCTAGTGGAGGGCGAGCGACTGAAGCTTTCTTT.

Many counts were recorded for this clonotype. The V and J genes are TRBV7-6 and TRBJ2-1; weak D call: TRBD1 (6 bases). Between the trimmed V and J ends, which lost 5 bases and 2 bases, there was a span of 16 bases. The CDR3 runs to 16 residues. Germline CDR1 is SGHVS and CDR2 is FNYEAQ. The DNA for the CDR3 is TGTGCCAGCAGCCCCCCCCAGGGGTTGACCTACAATGAGCAGTTCTTC. Amino acid sequence: CASSPPQGLTYNEQFF.

The sample holds many counts of this clonotype. V is TRBV20-1 and J is TRBJ2-2, with 10 nucleotides matching TRBD2. With 0 bases clipped from V and 9 bases from J, the junction kept 13 bases outside the gene matches. Germline loops: CDR1 DFQATT, CDR2 SNEGSKA (reference sequence). This CDR3 spans 17 amino acids. The chain's CDR3 is CSARDEGLAGAHRELFF. Written as DNA, the CDR3 is TGCAGTGCTAGAGATGAAGGGCTAGCGGGGGCCCACAGGGAGCTGTTTTTT.

In this sample, this clonotype turned up many times. This rearrangement joins TRBV18 to TRBJ1-5; unclear D gene. The CDR3 is 16 residues long. Per the germline V gene, CDR1 is KGHSH and CDR2 is LQKENI. The V end lost 1 base, the J end lost 2 bases, and 12 bases lay between the germline ends. The CDR3 sequence: CASSPQGGWGNQPQHF. DNA of the CDR3: TGTGCCAGCTCACCACAGGGCGGCTGGGGCAATCAGCCCCAGCATTTT. The whole variable domain, remainder taken from reference TRBV18 and TRBJ1-5, is NAGVMQNPRHLVRRRGQEARLRCSPMKGHSHVYWYRQLPEEGLKFMVYLQKENIIDESGMPKERFSAEFPKEGPSILRIQQVVRGDSAAYFCASSPQGGWGNQPQHFGDGTRLSIL.

This clonotype was found many times. CDR3 sequence: CASGTTGTGDYEQYF. CDR3 in DNA: TGTGCCAGCGGAACTACCGGGACAGGAGACTACGAGCAGTACTTC. This chain joins TRBV11-1 and TRBJ2-7; TRBD1 matches at 8 bases. CDR3 length: 15 amino acids. With 8 bases clipped from V and 3 bases from J, the junction kept 12 bases outside the gene matches. Looked up from germline, CDR1 is SGHAT and CDR2 is FQDESV (reference sequence).

The CDR3 DNA reads TGCAGTGCTAGGGGGGTGCGACAGGGGAAATACGAGCAGTACTTC. Translated, it gives CSARGVRQGKYEQYF. The chain has TRBV20-1 and TRBJ2-7; 8 bases match TRBD1. The CDR3 loop spans 15 amino acids. V shed 3 bases and J 4 bases; nucleotides not matched to a gene: 11. Germline V CDR1 and CDR2: DFQATT, SNEGSKA (reference sequence).

This clonotype was seen a few times. The chain has TRBV19 and TRBJ2-2; perhaps D is TRBD1 or TRBD2 (5 bases each). The CDR3 contains 18 residues. The ends were cut back, 7 bases at V and 0 bases at J, with 21 bases in the middle. CDR1 and CDR2 from the germline V gene are LNHDA and SQIVND (reference sequence). CDR3 amino acids: CASKGTRQRISNTGELFF. The CDR3 coding sequence is TGTGCCAGTAAAGGAACTAGACAGAGAATTTCGAACACCGGGGAGCTGTTTTTT.

This clonotype was seen repeatedly, ten times or more. The chain has TRBV7-2 and TRBJ1-1; D gene ambiguous. This CDR3 region has 11 residues. Germline V CDR1 and CDR2: SGHTA, FQGNSA. V dropped 1 base and J dropped 10 bases, with 7 bases sitting between them. In DNA, the CDR3 is TGTGCCAGCAGCTTAGATTTAAGAGCTTTCTTT. Its protein is CASSLDLRAFF.

This clonotype was seen only a few times. J is TRBJ2-7 and V is TRBV29-1; weak D call: TRBD1 (6 bases). The CDR3 runs 13 residues. With 0 bases removed from V and 5 bases from J, the gap between germline ends came to 11 bases. Germline-derived CDR1 and CDR2 are SQVTM and ANQGSEA. The CDR3 coding sequence is TGCAGCGTTGAAGATAAAGGGGGTAACGAGCAGTACTTC. It specifies CSVEDKGGNEQYF.

This clonotype showed up just a few times. The chain combines TRBV2 with TRBJ2-7, with unresolved D. The CDR3 is 14 residues long. The V end was cut by 6 bases, the J end by 3 bases, with 15 bases between. In germline, CDR1 is SNHLY, CDR2 FYNNEI. The DNA of the CDR3 is TGTGCCAGCAGCGACCAAGGTCAAGGCTACGAGCAGTACTTC. Encoded protein: CASSDQGQGYEQYF.

This clonotype was found many times. The chain carries TRBV19 and TRBJ1-3, with 8 bases aligning to TRBD1. The CDR3 has 19 amino acids. V shed 7 bases, J shed 0 bases, and the junction held 17 bases outside the gene matches. From germline, CDR1 is LNHDA and CDR2 SQIVND (reference sequence). The DNA for the CDR3 is TGTGCCAGTACCCGGAAGGCCTCTAGACAGGGGTTCTCTGGAAACACCATATATTTT. Translated: CASTRKASRQGFSGNTIYF. Variable domain in full (rest from reference TRBV19 and TRBJ1-3): DGGITQSPKYLFRKEGQNVTLSCEQNLNHDAMYWYRQDPGQGLRLIYYSQIVNDFQKGDIAEGYSVSREKKESFPLTVTSAQKNPTAFYLCASTRKASRQGFSGNTIYFGEGSWLTVV.

This clonotype was found many times. The chain couples TRBV3-1 to TRBJ1-6; 8 nucleotides align to TRBD1. CDR3 length equals 15 residues. Per the germline V gene, CDR1 is LGHDT and CDR2 is YNNKEL (reference sequence). The junction had 8 bases not matched to a gene; V was cut back by 7 bases and J by 6 bases. The CDR3 sequence: CASTLDRGGNSPLHF. CDR3 nucleotides: TGTGCCAGCACCCTTGACAGGGGCGGTAATTCACCCCTCCACTTT.

This sequence joins TRBV27 and TRBJ1-2, with 9 bases that match TRBD1. CDR1 is MNHEY and CDR2 is SMNVEV in the germline V gene (reference sequence). This CDR3 contains 14 residues. Unmatched junction bases numbered 6, after V lost 3 bases and J lost 7 bases. The CDR3 sequence is CASSLGQGSLGYTF. The CDR3 bases are TGTGCCAGCAGTTTGGGACAGGGTTCACTTGGCTACACCTTC.

Points on this clonotype: Mismatch with germline at one junction end may stem from a read error. The rearrangement joins TRBV7-2 to TRBJ1-2; possibly TRBD1 for D (6 bases). CDR1 and CDR2 from the germline V gene are SGHTA and FQGNSA. This CDR3 is 16 amino acids long. The CDR3, as DNA: TGTGCCAGCAGCTTAGTTCTGGGGGCCGCCTCATATGGCTCCACCTTC. It is translated as CASSLVLGAASYGSTF.

This clonotype was seen ten or more times. The chain couples TRBV7-2 to TRBJ1-1; tentatively, D is TRBD1 (5 bases). The germline V gene encodes CDR1 SGHTA and CDR2 FQGNSA. V lost 0 bases and J 11 bases, leaving 25 bases between the germline ends. CDR3 length: 17 amino acids. The DNA for the CDR3 is TGTGCCAGCAGCTTAGCGCTAGGGGTGCCGGCCCATGAGGCGGCTTTCTTT. Amino acid sequence: CASSLALGVPAHEAAFF. Complete variable domain (other parts from reference TRBV7-2 and TRBJ1-1): GAGVSQSPSNKVTEKGKDVELRCDPISGHTALYWYRQSLGQGLEFLIYFQGNSAPDKSGLPSDRFSAERTGGSVSTLTIQRTQQEDSAVYLCASSLALGVPAHEAAFFGQGTRLTVV.

This clonotype has just a few counts. This rearrangement joins TRBV18 to TRBJ1-1, with unresolved D. Trimming left V 5 bases short and J 1 base short, with 8 bases between. CDR1 and CDR2 from the germline V gene are KGHSH and LQKENI. The CDR3 sequence is 13 residues long. The CDR3 is CASSKNTNTEAFF. CDR3 nucleotide sequence: TGTGCCAGCTCAAAAAACACGAACACTGAAGCTTTCTTT.

In this sample, this clonotype turned up many times. The rearrangement links TRBV5-1 to TRBJ1-1; D is unclear. Trimming removed 2 bases from V and 2 bases from J, with 10 bases in between. The V gene's germline CDR1 is SGHRS and CDR2 YFSETQ. This CDR3 is built from 14 residues. Here the CDR3 reads CASSFQAANTEAFF. Here the CDR3 DNA reads TGCGCCAGCAGCTTCCAGGCAGCAAACACTGAAGCTTTCTTT.

There are a few counts of this clonotype. CDR3 coding DNA: TGTGCCAGCAGCAGGAATCAGATGGAGACCCAGTACTTC. As protein: CASSRNQMETQYF. The V gene is TRBV4-2, the J gene TRBJ2-5; the D is unclear. The germline gives CDR1 LGHNA, CDR2 YNFKEQ. V was shortened by 5 bases and J by 5 bases, with 12 bases between the two germline ends. The CDR3 length is 13 residues.

At least ten counts were recorded for this clonotype. CDR3: CASSQAGLAGGPGQETQYF. The CDR3 DNA reads as TGTGCCAGCAGCCAGGCGGGACTAGCGGGGGGGCCGGGGCAAGAGACCCAGTACTTC. The V and J genes are TRBV4-2 and TRBJ2-5, with 16 bases that match TRBD2. Per germline, CDR1 LGHNA and CDR2 YNFKEQ. With 3 bases clipped from V and 2 bases from J, the junction kept 9 bases outside the gene matches. CDR3 length: 19 amino acids.

The V and J genes are TRBV29-1 and TRBJ1-1, with TRBD1 as a possible D gene (5 bases). V lost 0 bases and J 7 bases, leaving 18 bases between the germline ends. This CDR3 contains 15 residues. Germline V lookup: CDR1 SQVTM, CDR2 ANQGSEA. The DNA of the CDR3 is TGCAGCGTTGAAGATCCCCTGGCAGGGAGGGATGAAGCTTTCTTT. Encoded protein: CSVEDPLAGRDEAFF.

A word on this clonotype: A much more abundant neighbour one base away suggests this may be a read error. This CDR3 reads CASSQPGDPGYTIYF. CDR3 DNA: TGTGCCAGCAGCCAACCAGGGGATCCTGGATACACCATATATTTT. The V and J genes are TRBV3-1 and TRBJ1-3, with D maybe TRBD1 (6 bases). CDR1 and CDR2 (germline): LGHDT, YNNKEL (reference sequence). The CDR3 covers 15 residues.

The genes are TRBV18 and TRBJ2-1; 7 bases are a match to TRBD2. Germline CDR1 and CDR2: KGHSH and LQKENI. The CDR3 sequence is 18 residues long. The V and J ends lost 0 bases and 3 bases, in that order; junction bases with no gene match: 11. The CDR3 DNA reads TGTGCCAGCTCACCACCCCGAGGGCGGGGGAGTATCTACAATGAGCAGTTCTTC. Translation: CASSPPRGRGSIYNEQFF.